A selection of T cell receptor beta chains follows, all from one sample in a study of blood T cells in healthy people across ages. Each CDR3 protein gets one entry after TCRdb re-called the 5' RACE reads with MiXCR. Here the sample spans hundreds of thousands of distinct CDR3 sequences, about 62% being singletons. The sample taken for sequencing was blood. Receptor source: a man aged 25 to 45 in good health. CDR3s include the opening cysteine and the closing phenylalanine or tryptophan. A D gene is named only where the DNA matches it firmly. For some rows the clone size is stated as once, few or many, or as a class when expanded; others skip it.

D gene: NA; J gene: TRBJ1-2; V gene: TRBV12-3/TRBV12-4; clone size: NA; CDR3 protein: CASSHLAGAYGYTF; CDR3 DNA: TGTGCCAGCAGTCATCTAGCGGGGGCCTATGGCTACACCTTC
D gene: NA; J gene: TRBJ2-7; V gene: TRBV5-6; clone size: NA; CDR3 protein: CASLDYRSNLPYEQYF; CDR3 DNA: TGTGCCAGCCTGGACTACCGGTCGAACCTCCCCTACGAGCAGTACTTC
D gene: NA; J gene: TRBJ2-1; V gene: TRBV29-1; clone size: NA; CDR3 protein: CSVEQQLLRGGYNEQFF; CDR3 DNA: TGCAGCGTTGAACAACAACTGTTGCGTGGGGGTTACAATGAGCAGTTCTTC
D gene: TRBD2; J gene: TRBJ2-7; V gene: TRBV20-1; clone size: NA; CDR3 protein: CSARDTRGTSGTFYEQYF; CDR3 DNA: TGCAGTGCTAGAGATACGCGGGGTACTAGCGGGACCTTCTACGAGCAGTACTTC
D gene: TRBD2; J gene: TRBJ2-5; V gene: TRBV6-5; clone size: NA; CDR3 protein: CASSWTSGYQETQYF; CDR3 DNA: TGTGCCAGCAGTTGGACTAGCGGGTACCAAGAGACCCAGTACTTC
D gene: NA; J gene: TRBJ2-3; V gene: TRBV5-8; clone size: NA; CDR3 protein: CASSLAHPRGGTDTQYF; CDR3 DNA: TGTGCCAGCAGCTTGGCCCACCCTCGCGGGGGCACAGATACGCAGTATTTT
D gene: NA; J gene: TRBJ1-2; V gene: TRBV12-3/TRBV12-4; clone size: NA; CDR3 protein: CASSPDGIYGYTF; CDR3 DNA: TGTGCCAGCAGTCCGGACGGGATCTATGGCTACACCTTC
D gene: NA; J gene: TRBJ2-3; V gene: TRBV6-5; clone size: NA; CDR3 protein: CASLGTRGTDTQYF; CDR3 DNA: TGTGCCAGCTTAGGGACGCGGGGCACAGATACGCAGTATTTT
D gene: TRBD2; J gene: TRBJ2-7; V gene: TRBV10-3; clone size: NA; CDR3 protein: CAITNTLSGGAYEQYF; CDR3 DNA: TGTGCCATCACCAACACCTTAAGCGGGGGGGCTTACGAGCAGTACTTC
D gene: NA; J gene: TRBJ2-3; V gene: TRBV20-1; clone size: once; CDR3 protein: CSARSLARTDTQYF; CDR3 DNA: TGCAGTGCTAGAAGTTTAGCGCGCACAGATACGCAGTATTTT
D gene: TRBD2; J gene: TRBJ2-1; V gene: TRBV20-1; clone size: NA; CDR3 protein: CSALAGAVENEQFF; CDR3 DNA: TGCAGTGCTCTAGCGGGAGCGGTAGAAAATGAGCAGTTCTTC
D gene: NA; J gene: TRBJ2-1; V gene: TRBV9; clone size: NA; CDR3 protein: CASSDGTYDEQFF; CDR3 DNA: TGTGCCAGCAGCGATGGGACTTACGATGAGCAGTTCTTC
D gene: NA; J gene: TRBJ1-4; V gene: TRBV25-1; clone size: NA; CDR3 protein: CASSDPAGGDEKLFF; CDR3 DNA: TGTGCCAGCAGTGACCCCGCCGGGGGTGATGAAAAACTGTTTTTT